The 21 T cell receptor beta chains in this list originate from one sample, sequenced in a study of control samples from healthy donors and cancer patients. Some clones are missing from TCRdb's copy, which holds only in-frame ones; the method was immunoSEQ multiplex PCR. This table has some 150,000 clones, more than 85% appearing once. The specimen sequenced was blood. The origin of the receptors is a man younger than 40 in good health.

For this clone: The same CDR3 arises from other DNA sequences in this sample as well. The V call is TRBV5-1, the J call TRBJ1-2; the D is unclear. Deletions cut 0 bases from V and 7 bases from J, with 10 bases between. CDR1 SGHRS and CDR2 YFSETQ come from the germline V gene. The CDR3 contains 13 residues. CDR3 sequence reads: CASSLGASGGYTF. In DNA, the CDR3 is TGCGCCAGCAGCTTGGGGGCTAGTGGTGGCTACACCTTC.

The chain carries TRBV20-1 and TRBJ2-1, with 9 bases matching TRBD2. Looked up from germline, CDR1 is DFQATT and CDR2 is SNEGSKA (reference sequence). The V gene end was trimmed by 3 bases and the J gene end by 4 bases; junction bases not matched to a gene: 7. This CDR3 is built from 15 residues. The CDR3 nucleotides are TGCAGTGCTAGTCTGGCGGGGGGGTTATACAATGAGCAGTTCTTC. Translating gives CSASLAGGLYNEQFF.

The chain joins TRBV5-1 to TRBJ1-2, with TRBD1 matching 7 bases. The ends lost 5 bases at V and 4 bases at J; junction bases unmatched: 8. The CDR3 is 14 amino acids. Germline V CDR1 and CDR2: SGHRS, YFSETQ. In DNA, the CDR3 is TGCGCCAGCAGAATCGGACAGGCAGTCTATGGCTACACCTTC. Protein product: CASRIGQAVYGYTF.

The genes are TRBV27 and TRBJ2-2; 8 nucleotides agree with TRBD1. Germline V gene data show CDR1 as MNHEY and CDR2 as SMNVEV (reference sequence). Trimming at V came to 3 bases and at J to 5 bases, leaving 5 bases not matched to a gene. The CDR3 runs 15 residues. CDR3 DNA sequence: TGTGCCAGCAGTTTTCGGACAGGGCGGACCGGGGAGCTGTTTTTT. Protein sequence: CASSFRTGRTGELFF.

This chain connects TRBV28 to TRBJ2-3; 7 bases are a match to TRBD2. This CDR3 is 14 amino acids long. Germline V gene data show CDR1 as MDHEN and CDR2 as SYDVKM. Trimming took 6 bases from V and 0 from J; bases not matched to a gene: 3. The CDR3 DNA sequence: TGTGCCAGCAGGGGGGGGACTAGCACAGATACGCAGTATTTT. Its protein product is CASRGGTSTDTQYF.

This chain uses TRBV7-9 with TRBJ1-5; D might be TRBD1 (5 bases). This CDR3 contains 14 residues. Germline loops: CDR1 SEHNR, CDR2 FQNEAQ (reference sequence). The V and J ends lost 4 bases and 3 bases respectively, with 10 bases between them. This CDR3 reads CASSSRGTNQPQHF. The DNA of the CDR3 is TGTGCCAGCAGCTCGCGGGGGACCAATCAGCCCCAGCATTTT.

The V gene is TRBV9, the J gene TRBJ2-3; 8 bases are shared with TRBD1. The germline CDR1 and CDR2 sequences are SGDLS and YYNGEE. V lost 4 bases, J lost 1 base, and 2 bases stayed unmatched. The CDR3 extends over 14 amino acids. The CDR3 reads CASSPGQGTDTQYF. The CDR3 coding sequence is TGTGCCAGCAGCCCGGGACAGGGCACAGATACGCAGTATTTT.

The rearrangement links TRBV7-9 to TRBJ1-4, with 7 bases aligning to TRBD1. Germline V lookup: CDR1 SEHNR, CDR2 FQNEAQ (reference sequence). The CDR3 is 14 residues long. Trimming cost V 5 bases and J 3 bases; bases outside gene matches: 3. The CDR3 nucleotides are TGTGCCAGCAGCGTAGACAGGGCTAATGAAAAACTGTTTTTT. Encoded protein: CASSVDRANEKLFF.

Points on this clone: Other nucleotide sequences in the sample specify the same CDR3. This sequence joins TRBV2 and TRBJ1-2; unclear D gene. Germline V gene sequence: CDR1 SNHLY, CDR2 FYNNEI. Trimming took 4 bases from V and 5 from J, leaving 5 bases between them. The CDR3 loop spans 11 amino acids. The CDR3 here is CASSARYGYTF. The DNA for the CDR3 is TGTGCCAGCAGTGCCAGATATGGCTACACCTTC.

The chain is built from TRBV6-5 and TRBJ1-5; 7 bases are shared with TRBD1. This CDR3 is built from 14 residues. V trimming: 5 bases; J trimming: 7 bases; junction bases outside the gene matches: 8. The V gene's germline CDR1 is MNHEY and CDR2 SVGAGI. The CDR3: CASSRQGTEQPQHF. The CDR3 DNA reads TGTGCCAGCAGTCGACAGGGTACGGAACAGCCCCAGCATTTT.

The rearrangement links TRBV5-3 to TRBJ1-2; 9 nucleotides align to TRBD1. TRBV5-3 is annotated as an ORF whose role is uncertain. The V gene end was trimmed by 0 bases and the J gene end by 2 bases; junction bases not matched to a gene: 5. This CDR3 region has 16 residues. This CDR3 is CARSLAKDRGNYGYTF. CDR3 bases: TGTGCCAGAAGCTTGGCCAAAGACAGGGGGAACTATGGCTACACCTTC.

The CDR3 nucleotides are TGTGCCAGCAGCGATGGCGGGGGGGCCTCCTACGAGCAGTACTTC. Translating it yields CASSDGGGASYEQYF. The chain has TRBV9 and TRBJ2-7; 9 nucleotides agree with TRBD2. Germline-derived CDR1 and CDR2 are SGDLS and YYNGEE. This CDR3 contains 15 residues. V lost 3 bases to trimming and J lost 0 bases; unmatched junction nucleotides: 4.

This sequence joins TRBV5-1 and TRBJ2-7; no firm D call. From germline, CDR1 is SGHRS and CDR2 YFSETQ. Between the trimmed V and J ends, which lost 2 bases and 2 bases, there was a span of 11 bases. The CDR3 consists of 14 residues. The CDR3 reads CASSLEAGAYEQYF. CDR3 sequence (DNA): TGCGCCAGCAGCTTAGAGGCCGGCGCCTACGAGCAGTACTTC.

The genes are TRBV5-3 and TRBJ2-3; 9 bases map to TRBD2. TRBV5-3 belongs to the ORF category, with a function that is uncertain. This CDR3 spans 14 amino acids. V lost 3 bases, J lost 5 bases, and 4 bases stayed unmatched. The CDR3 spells CARSWTSDIDTQYF. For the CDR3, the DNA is TGTGCCAGAAGCTGGACTAGCGACATAGATACGCAGTATTTT.

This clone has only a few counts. CDR3: CASSRTVYNSPLHF. CDR3 in DNA: TGTGCCAGCAGCCGGACTGTTTATAATTCACCCCTCCACTTT. This chain connects TRBV3-1 (or the pseudogene TRBV3-2) to TRBJ1-6; D call uncertain. Trimming removed 4 bases from V and 4 bases from J, with 8 bases in between. Germline V gene lookup returns CDR1 LGHDT and CDR2 YNNKEL (reference sequence). The CDR3 consists of 14 residues.

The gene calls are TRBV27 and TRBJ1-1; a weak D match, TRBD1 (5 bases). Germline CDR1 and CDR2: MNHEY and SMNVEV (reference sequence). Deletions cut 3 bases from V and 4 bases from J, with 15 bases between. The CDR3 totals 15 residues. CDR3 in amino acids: CASSFLTRGGTEAFF. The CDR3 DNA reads TGTGCCAGCAGTTTCCTCACCCGGGGGGGCACTGAAGCTTTCTTT.

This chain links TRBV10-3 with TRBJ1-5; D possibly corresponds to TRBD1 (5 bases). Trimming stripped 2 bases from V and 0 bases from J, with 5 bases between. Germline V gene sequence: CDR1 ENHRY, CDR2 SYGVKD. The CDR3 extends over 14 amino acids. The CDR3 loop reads CAISEGHSNQPQHF. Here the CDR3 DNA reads TGTGCCATCAGTGAGGGACATAGCAATCAGCCCCAGCATTTT.

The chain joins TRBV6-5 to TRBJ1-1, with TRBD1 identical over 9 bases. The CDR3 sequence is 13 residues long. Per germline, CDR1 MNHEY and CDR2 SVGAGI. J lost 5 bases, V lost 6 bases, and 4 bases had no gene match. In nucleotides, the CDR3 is TGTGCCAGCAGAACAGGGGGCTGGACTGAAGCTTTCTTT. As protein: CASRTGGWTEAFF.

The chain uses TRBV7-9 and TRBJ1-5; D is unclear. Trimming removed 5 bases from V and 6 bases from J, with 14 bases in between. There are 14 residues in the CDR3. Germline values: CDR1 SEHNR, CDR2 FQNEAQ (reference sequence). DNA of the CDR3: TGTGCCAGCAGCGATGGAGGTTCAGGTCAGCCCCAGCATTTT. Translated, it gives CASSDGGSGQPQHF.

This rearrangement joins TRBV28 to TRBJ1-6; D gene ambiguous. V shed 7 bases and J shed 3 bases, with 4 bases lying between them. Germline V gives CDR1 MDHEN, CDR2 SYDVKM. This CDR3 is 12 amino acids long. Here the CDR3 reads CASNLYNSPLHF. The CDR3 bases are TGTGCCAGCAACCTCTATAATTCACCCCTCCACTTT.

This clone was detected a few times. The CDR3 reads CASRPWNTGELFF. In DNA form, the CDR3 reads TGTGCCAGCCGCCCTTGGAACACCGGGGAGCTGTTTTTT. The V gene is TRBV28, the J gene TRBJ2-2; no clear D gene. V was pared by 8 bases and J by 1 base, with 8 bases between. Germline CDR1 is MDHEN and CDR2 is SYDVKM. CDR3 size: 13 residues.